This T cell receptor beta chain comes out of a study of cytomegalovirus exposure and HLA in healthy donors (dated by TCRdb to about 2017). Context from the whole study: According to an earlier analysis of several hundred of the donors, 150 million to 200 million T cells yielded some 110 million unique TCR beta sequences and around 280 Gb of sequence data. About 300 gigabases of sequencing data and around 80 million unique TCR sequences made up an early release that covered 640 HLA-typed donors. A later analysis re-examined previously published TCR beta repertoires from over 500 donors and added high-resolution HLA genotyping to investigate patterns of TCR occurrence. Rather than using new phenotypic data, the later analysis identified candidate immune exposures from TCR beta sequences and from how often those sequences occurred across donors. Both class I and class II loci were covered by HLA typing, at four-digit resolution. Four or five DR-DQ haplotypes were handled as single units for association and clustering, since linkage in the cohort was strong. The number of donors typed differed by locus, with about 629-630 for A, B, C, DRB1 and DQB1, more than 500 for DQA1, approximately 570 for DPA1, and some 450 for DPB1. The study aimed to test whether signatures of past pathogen exposure could be identified by cataloging public T cell receptors. The study used immunosequencing to profile the T cell repertoires of under 700 subjects and linked those repertoires to cytomegalovirus serostatus. To decide whether each TCR beta V gene segment behaved as functional or pseudogenic, an earlier analysis of 587 of the donors relied on high-throughput TCR beta sequencing. All discovery cohort repertoires had been generated on a single sequencing platform. A separate validation cohort of approximately 120 different subjects was used in addition to the approximately 610-subject first cohort. Among under 450 genotyped donors of the cohort, an average of approximately 250,000 unique TCR beta nucleotide sequences were sequenced per donor, roughly a sixth of them non-productive. Donor age, sex, ethnicity and CMV serostatus were compiled together with the repertoire data. The genetic ancestry cluster associated with self-reported Caucasian donors included around four fifths of the 398 genotyped donors. To predict cytomegalovirus infection status, the study brought together high-throughput TCR immunosequencing, statistical association of individual TCRs with disease status, and machine learning. In a later genetic analysis, genome-wide SNP genotypes for about 60% of the 666 donors were used, and that subset was treated as a discovery cohort.

The cohort comprised around 690 healthy bone marrow donors. All cohort members were sampled while nominally healthy, although unrecorded immune exposures were likely present. The donor was CMV seropositive and was included in the group of approximately 310 seropositive cohort members. Each donor provided a peripheral blood sample, and peripheral blood mononuclear cells were used for TCR beta sequencing. The Qiagen DNeasy Blood Extraction Kit was used to extract genomic DNA from the blood cell samples. This clone occurred a few times. This clone's antigen is unknown. Per-nucleotide qualities are absent, and no much larger clonotype sits a single base away. The CDR3 goes from the cysteine to the phenylalanine over 14 residues. CDR3 DNA is the only sequence kept; it has 42 bases, read in frame from the first base. Compared with germline, V lacks 2 bases and J lacks 7 bases; bases without a gene match: 5. In the germline V gene, CDR1 corresponds to KGHSH and CDR2 to LQKENI.

The method was the immunoSEQ multiplex PCR assay. For the multiplex PCR, a mixture combining 60 forward primers for TCR Vbeta segments and 13 reverse primers for TCR Jbeta segments was used. A multiplex PCR assay on genomic DNA amplified the CDR3 region of rearranged TCR beta genes. On the Illumina HiSeq System, the amplified TCR beta libraries were sequenced as 87-base-pair reads. As for the original processing: Across the 600 to 700 repertoires, a later analysis counted tens of millions of unique TCR beta chains, 9.5 million to 12 million of which were shared by at least two donors. Raw reads were error-corrected and collapsed into unique sequences with a nearest-neighbor algorithm that merged closely related sequences to remove PCR and sequencing errors. CDR3 sequences were aligned to IMGT reference sequences to assign V, D and J gene segments. For a sequence to be retained, a match of at least six nucleotides to both a V gene segment and a J gene segment was required. Rearrangements were called productive when the CDR3 lacked stop codons and stayed in frame with V and J; all others were non-productive. Following IMGT convention, CDR3 was defined as the stretch from the second conserved V-encoded cysteine up to the conserved J-encoded phenylalanine. The earlier analysis of about 610 of the donors excluded sequences that lacked an unambiguous match to a single V gene segment. An earlier analysis of fewer than 650 of the donors classified V segments as functional when productive rearrangements were above 56.7% and as segregating when the standard deviation between donors was above 5%. A statistical classification framework was built for diagnosing cytomegalovirus status from the catalog of TCR beta chain sequences. V and J gene assignment, in a later analysis, came from comparing TCR nucleotide sequences with IMGT/GENE-DB human TR gene sequences. Using the TCRdist pipeline, a later analysis assigned CDR3 sequences along with most-parsimonious VDJ recombination scenarios. In a later analysis, each TCR beta chain was defined by its CDR3 amino acid sequence together with its V-gene family, and reads lacking a unique V-gene family were excluded. In a later analysis, fewer than 600 highly shared, low-generation-probability nucleotide sequences were removed to address suspected cross-contamination and a sequencing artifact. In a later analysis, a clonal expansion index was calculated for each public chain from normalized within-repertoire ranks of inferred template counts. In a later analysis, generation probabilities were computed with a VDJ recombination model fitted to out-of-frame rearrangements, and the resulting probabilities were checked against IGoR. Hypergeometric tests were used in a later analysis to score TCR-TCR, TCR-HLA and TCR-CMV co-occurrence, with a repertoire-size bias correction applied to the TCR pairs. False discovery rates were estimated in a later analysis by permuting HLA or CMV assignments 20 times. In a later analysis, co-occurring TCRs were grouped using DBSCAN, and TCRdist sequence similarity was added for clustering within HLA-allele-positive subsets. Repertoires with fewer than 30,000 or more than 120,000 public chains, plus five repertoires with anomalous nucleotide sharing, were excluded from co-occurrence clustering. In its TCRdb copy, this immuneACCESS table keeps in-frame sequences only and misses some clones. Where compared with another copy, unresolved V genes explain less than half of these, and the others have no known cause. The V and J calls and the clone size are those of that table, but D and trimming were determined from the DNA. The sample table records roughly 180,000 clones; about 10% of these occur just once. 1% to 1.5% of the sample rests with the top ten.

General findings and caveats noted by the study authors: The earlier analysis of around 600 of the donors excluded roughly 17 rarely observed V segments, including chromosome 9 orphons, because counts were too low. In vitro tests confirmed that three of the cytomegalovirus-associated TCR beta chains recognize cytomegalovirus antigens. Because HLA typing was missing for some donors at each locus, association tests included only the typed subset. Compared with equally common non-associated chains, HLA-associated TCR beta chains in a later analysis were more clonally expanded and had lower generation probabilities. In a later genetic analysis, fewer N-insertions in productive TCRs were reported among donors in an Asian-associated ancestry cluster than the 666-donor mean. The authors suggested that the approach could potentially be generalized to other disease states and immunological phenotypes. In a later analysis, several top co-occurrence clusters were reported to appear linked to parvovirus B19, influenza, CMV and Epstein-Barr virus. In a later analysis, most CMV-associated TCR beta chains were found to appear HLA-restricted, with HLA associations seemingly driven largely by CMV exposure. The classifier was reported to diagnose cytomegalovirus status with high specificity and sensitivity in both the original and validation cohorts. Immune exposure information for the cohort was limited to CMV serostatus. Because the 87-base-pair reads could not distinguish some IMGT-functional V segments, including TRBV6-2 and TRBV6-3, those segments were excluded. The study gave a list of about 160 TCR beta chains associated with cytomegalovirus. A group of highly shared sequence variants was considered likely to be a technical artifact of the sequencing pipeline. A further reported finding was that TCR beta sequences accurately predicted the HLA-A and HLA-B alleles for most subjects in the first cohort. A later analysis associated 17,000 or so TCR beta sequences with specific HLA alleles at a false discovery rate of 0.05. Most TCR sequences were seen in very few donors, while some public TCRs were found in many individuals. This cohort had only TCR beta chains sequenced, and the lack of alpha or paired-chain data limited which features could be detected. Sequencing depth was assumed to be roughly uniform across donors in the presence/absence analyses, though that assumption may not hold. In a later analysis, the rate of TCR association differed among HLA loci, with DRB1 alleles having the most associated TCRs and HLA-C alleles having the fewest. When HLA alleles, especially DR and DQ, strongly co-occurred, attributing TCR associations to individual alleles was difficult. Broadly in line with IMGT annotations, most TCR beta V segments showed up in productive rearrangements about 90% or about 30% of the time in an earlier analysis of several hundred of the donors. Linkage disequilibrium might explain the correlated functional status among segregating V segments, but an unknown experimental factor could not be ruled out. An association between a missense DCLRE1C variant and V-gene and J-gene trimming of TCR beta chains was found in a later genetic analysis and replicated in an independent cohort.

The rearrangement combines TRBV18 with TRBJ1-5; TRBD1 lines up with 7 middle nucleotides. The TCR sequence derives from a woman in her twenties or thirties in good health and CMV-seropositive. The material sequenced was PBMCs. DNA sequence: TGTGCCAGCTCACCAGACAGGGTGGGCCAGCCCCAGCATTTT. Its protein reads: CASSPDRVGQPQHF.